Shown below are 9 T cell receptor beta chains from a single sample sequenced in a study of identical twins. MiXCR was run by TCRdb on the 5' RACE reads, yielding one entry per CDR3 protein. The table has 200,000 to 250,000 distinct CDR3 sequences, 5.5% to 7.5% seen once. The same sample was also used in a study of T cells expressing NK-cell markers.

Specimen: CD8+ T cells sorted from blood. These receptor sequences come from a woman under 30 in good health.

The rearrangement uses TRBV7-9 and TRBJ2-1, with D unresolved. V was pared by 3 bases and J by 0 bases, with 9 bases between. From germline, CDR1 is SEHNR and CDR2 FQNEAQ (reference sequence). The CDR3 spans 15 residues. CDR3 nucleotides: TGTGCCAGCAGCTTCCCTGCCAGCTCCTACAATGAGCAGTTCTTC. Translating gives CASSFPASSYNEQFF. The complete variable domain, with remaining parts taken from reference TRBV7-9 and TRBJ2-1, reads DTGVSQNPRHKITKRGQNVTFRCDPISEHNRLYWYRQTLGQGPEFLTYFQNEAQLEKSRLLSDRFSAERPKGSFSTLEIQRTEQGDSAMYLCASSFPASSYNEQFFGPGTRLTVL.

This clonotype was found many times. The DNA of the CDR3 is TGTGCCAGTAGTATTTACACTGAAGCTTTCTTT. This codes for CASSIYTEAFF. V is TRBV19 and J is TRBJ1-1; D is undetermined. V lost 3 bases and J lost 3, with 2 bases in between. Germline CDR1 is LNHDA and CDR2 is SQIVND (reference sequence). The CDR3 totals 11 residues.

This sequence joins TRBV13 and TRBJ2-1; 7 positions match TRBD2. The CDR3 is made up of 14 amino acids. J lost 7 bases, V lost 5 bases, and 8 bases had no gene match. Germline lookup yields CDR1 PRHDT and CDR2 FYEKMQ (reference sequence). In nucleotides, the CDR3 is TGTGCCAGCAGCCCGGGACTATCATGGAATGAGCAGTTCTTC. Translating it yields CASSPGLSWNEQFF.

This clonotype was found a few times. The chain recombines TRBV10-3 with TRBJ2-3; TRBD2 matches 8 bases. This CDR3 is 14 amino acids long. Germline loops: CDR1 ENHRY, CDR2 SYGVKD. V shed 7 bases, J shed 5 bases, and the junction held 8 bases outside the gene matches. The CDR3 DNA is TGTGCCATCACCCAAGCGGGAGCTGGAGATACGCAGTATTTT. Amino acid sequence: CAITQAGAGDTQYF.

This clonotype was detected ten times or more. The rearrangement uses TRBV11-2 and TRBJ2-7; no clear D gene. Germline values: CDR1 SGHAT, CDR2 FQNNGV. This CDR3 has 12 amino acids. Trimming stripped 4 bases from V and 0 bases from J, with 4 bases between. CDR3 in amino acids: CASSSFSYEQYF. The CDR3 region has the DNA TGTGCCAGCAGCTCTTTCTCCTACGAGCAGTACTTC.

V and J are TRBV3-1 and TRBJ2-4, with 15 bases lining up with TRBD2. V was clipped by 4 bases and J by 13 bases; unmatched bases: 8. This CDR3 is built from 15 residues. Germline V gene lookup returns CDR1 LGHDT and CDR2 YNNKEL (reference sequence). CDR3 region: CASSLTGLAGGLQYF. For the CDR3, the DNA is TGTGCCAGCAGCCTCACGGGACTAGCGGGAGGCCTACAGTACTTC.

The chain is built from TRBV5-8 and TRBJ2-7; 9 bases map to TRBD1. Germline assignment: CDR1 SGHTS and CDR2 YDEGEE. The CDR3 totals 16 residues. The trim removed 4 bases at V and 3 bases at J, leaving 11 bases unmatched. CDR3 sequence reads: CASSGRRTGGLYEQYF. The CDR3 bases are TGTGCCAGCAGCGGCCGCCGTACAGGGGGCCTCTACGAGCAGTACTTC.

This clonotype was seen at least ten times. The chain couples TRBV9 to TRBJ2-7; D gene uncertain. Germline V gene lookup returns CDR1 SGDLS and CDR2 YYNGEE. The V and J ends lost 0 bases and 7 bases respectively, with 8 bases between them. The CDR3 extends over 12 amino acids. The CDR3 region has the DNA TGTGCCAGCAGCGTAGATCTGGGTGAGCAGTACTTC. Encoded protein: CASSVDLGEQYF. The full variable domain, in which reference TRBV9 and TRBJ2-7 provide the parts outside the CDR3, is DSGVTQTPKHLITATGQRVTLRCSPRSGDLSVYWYQQSLDQGLQFLIQYYNGEERAKGNILERFSAQQFPDLHSELNLSSLELGDSALYFCASSVDLGEQYFGPGTRLTVT.

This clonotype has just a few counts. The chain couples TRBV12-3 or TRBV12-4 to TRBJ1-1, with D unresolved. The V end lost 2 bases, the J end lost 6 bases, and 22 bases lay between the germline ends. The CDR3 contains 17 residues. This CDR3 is CASSLYLSARDFAEAFF. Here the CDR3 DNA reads TGTGCCAGCAGTTTATATCTGTCCGCTCGAGATTTCGCTGAAGCTTTCTTT.